This T cell receptor (beta chain) is from a study of neoadjuvant nivolumab and ipilimumab in lung cancer. Only one count was recorded for this clone. What it binds is not known. TCRdb's table, derived via immunoSEQ multiplex PCR, lists solely in-frame clones and lacks some. The sample has roughly 30,000 clones, around 80% seen once. Study-level points and caveats: Blood richness before therapy tracked richness in tumors resected after neoadjuvant therapy.

Germline values: CDR1 WNHNN, CDR2 SYGVQD (reference sequence). V gave up 8 bases and J gave up 4 bases, with 21 bases separating them. The CDR3 is 16 amino acids. The V gene is TRBV10-1, the J gene TRBJ1-5, with a weak D call TRBD1 (6 bases). The source was peripheral blood, collected before neoadjuvant nivolumab, alone or with ipilimumab. The receptor was isolated from an adult with non-small cell lung cancer. CDR3 in DNA: TGCGCCAGCGAAGATCGGGGACACCGTATGAATCAGCCCCAGCATTTT. Encoded protein: CASEDRGHRMNQPQHF.